This entry features one T cell receptor (beta chain) sequence. Antigen unknown. The CDR3 contains 12 residues. Per the germline V gene, CDR1 is PRHDT and CDR2 is FYEKMQ (reference sequence). Trimming pared 2 bases from V and 3 bases from J, leaving 2 bases between. From alopecia areata patients, lesional scalp punch biopsies and peripheral blood were collected. These data come from a study of CD8+ T cells in alopecia areata. Extracted RNA was reverse transcribed, and the resulting cDNA served as sequencing template. This table comes from immunoSEQ multiplex PCR, and its TCRdb copy is limited to in-frame clones, with some not included. This sample has some 180,000 clones, with 63% found just once. Study-level points and caveats: Across lesional scalp, and particularly alopecia totalis/universalis, clonality surpassed that of normal scalp.

The specimen comprised CD4+ T cells sorted from blood, sampled at week 0. The source is a human donor with alopecia areata. The genes are TRBV13 and TRBJ2-1; the D is unclear. The chain's CDR3 is CASSLLYNEQFF. The CDR3 bases are TGTGCCAGCAGCTTACTCTACAATGAGCAGTTCTTC.